The rows below give T cell receptor beta chains drawn from one sample of a study of cytomegalovirus exposure and HLA in healthy donors. Here immunoSEQ multiplex PCR was the method, and the copy in TCRdb shows in-frame clones only, minus some. The sample lists about 78,000 clones; about 60% were seen once. The sequencing sample was made of PBMCs. These TCRs come from a man aged 25-45 years in good health and CMV-seropositive. Both conserved end residues are part of each CDR3.

>TRBV7-9|TRBJ2-3
CASSLGRGTDTQYF
>TRBV9|TRBJ2-1
CASSVADRGDEQFF
>TRBV7-9|TRBJ1-1
CASSLARGHAEAFF
>TRBV6-5|TRBJ1-2
CASSYGQAGYGYTF
>TRBV30|TRBJ2-5
CAWSGGGGQETQYF
>TRBV5-4|TRBJ2-3
CASSLMLTSGKDTQYF
>TRBV2|TRBJ1-4
CASNSGRGSTNEKLFF
>TRBV11-3|TRBJ1-1
CASSYRETEAFF
>TRBV29-1|TRBJ2-3
CSVEGGRSTDTQYF
>TRBV7-9|TRBJ2-5
CASSFMGLAGKETQYF
>TRBV4-3|TRBJ2-2
CASSRGRARTGELFF
>TRBV6-5|TRBJ1-1
CASRRGTLNTEAFF
>TRBV5-1|TRBJ2-5
CASSWRTGGKETQYF
>TRBV2|TRBJ1-6
CASSSEGAGGLIISPLHF
>TRBV5-4|TRBJ2-3
CASSFGTRADTQYF
>TRBV6-1|TRBJ2-7
CASSEALSSVYEQYF